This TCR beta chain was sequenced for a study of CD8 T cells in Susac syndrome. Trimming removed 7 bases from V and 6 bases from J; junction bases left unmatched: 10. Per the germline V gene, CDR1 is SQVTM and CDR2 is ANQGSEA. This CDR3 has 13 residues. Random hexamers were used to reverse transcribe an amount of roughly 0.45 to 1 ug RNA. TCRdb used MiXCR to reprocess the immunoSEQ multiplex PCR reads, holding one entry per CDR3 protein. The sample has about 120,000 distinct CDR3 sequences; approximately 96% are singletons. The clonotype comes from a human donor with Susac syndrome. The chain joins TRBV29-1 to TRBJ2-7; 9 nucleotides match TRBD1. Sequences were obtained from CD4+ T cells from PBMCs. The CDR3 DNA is TGCAGCGCCCTACGGGACAGGGTGGGCGAGCAGTACTTC. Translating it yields CSALRDRVGEQYF.